The 3 T cell receptor beta chains reported below all come from one sample, sequenced in a study of cytomegalovirus exposure and HLA in healthy donors. With 60 Vbeta and 13 Jbeta primers, the PCR was carried out. The protocol was immunoSEQ multiplex PCR, while the TCRdb copy is restricted to in-frame clones and leaves out a portion. The sample has nearly 110,000 clones, 65% to 85% seen once. The sample was PBMCs. The receptors originated from a man aged 18 to 29 in good health and CMV-seronegative.

Here the CDR3 reads CASSPFTGGEQPQHF. The CDR3 DNA reads TGTGCCAGCTCACCATTCACGGGAGGAGAACAGCCCCAGCATTTT. J is TRBJ1-5 and V is TRBV18; D is unresolved. V lost 2 bases to trimming and J lost 7 bases, with 15 bases between them. There are 15 residues in the CDR3. CDR1 KGHSH and CDR2 LQKENI come from the germline V gene. Supplemented by reference TRBV18 and TRBJ1-5, the full variable domain reads NAGVMQNPRHLVRRRGQEARLRCSPMKGHSHVYWYRQLPEEGLKFMVYLQKENIIDESGMPKERFSAEFPKEGPSILRIQQVVRGDSAAYFCASSPFTGGEQPQHFGDGTRLSIL.

This clone came up a few times. The rearrangement joins TRBV6-5 to TRBJ1-1, with D possibly TRBD1 on 5 matching bases. The CDR3 spans 13 residues. CDR1 MNHEY and CDR2 SVGAGI come from the germline V gene. Between the trimmed V and J ends, which lost 8 bases and 0 bases, there was a span of 10 bases. The CDR3: CASGRGMNTEAFF. CDR3 sequence (DNA): TGTGCCAGCGGAAGGGGAATGAACACTGAAGCTTTCTTT.

The V call is TRBV15, the J call TRBJ1-5, with 10 bases lining up with TRBD1. The ends lost 5 bases at V and 7 bases at J; junction bases unmatched: 11. Germline lookup yields CDR1 LNHNV and CDR2 YYDKDF (reference sequence). This CDR3 region has 16 residues. The CDR3 is CATSGGDRGTNQPQHF. The CDR3 region has the DNA TGTGCCACCAGCGGGGGGGACAGGGGCACAAACCAGCCCCAGCATTTT.